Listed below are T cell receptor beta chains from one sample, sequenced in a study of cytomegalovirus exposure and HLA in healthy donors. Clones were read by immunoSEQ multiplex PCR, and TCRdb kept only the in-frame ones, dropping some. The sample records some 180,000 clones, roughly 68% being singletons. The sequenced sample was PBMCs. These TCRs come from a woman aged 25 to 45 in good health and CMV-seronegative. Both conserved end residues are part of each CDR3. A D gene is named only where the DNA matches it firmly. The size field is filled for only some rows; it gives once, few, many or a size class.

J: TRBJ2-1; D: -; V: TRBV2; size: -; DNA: TGTGCCAGCATAGGGGGGGGGAGGTACAATGAGCAGTTCTTC; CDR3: CASIGGGRYNEQFF
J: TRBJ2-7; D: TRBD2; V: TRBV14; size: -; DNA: TGTGCCAGCTCACCGGGACTAGGTTTAGAACACTACGAGCAGTACTTC; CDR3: CASSPGLGLEHYEQYF
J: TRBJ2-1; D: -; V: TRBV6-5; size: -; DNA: TGTGCCAGCAGAACATCTAGCGTGTCGTACAATGAGCAGTTCTTC; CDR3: CASRTSSVSYNEQFF
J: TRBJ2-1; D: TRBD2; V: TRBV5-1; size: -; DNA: TGCGCCAGCAGCTTGGACGGGACTAGCGGGAGTTTGGGTGAGCAGTTCTTC; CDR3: CASSLDGTSGSLGEQFF
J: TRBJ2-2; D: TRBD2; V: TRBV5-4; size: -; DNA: TGTGCCAGCAGCTTGGGAGGACAGGTCGGGACTAGCGATGGGGAGCTGTTTTTT; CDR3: CASSLGGQVGTSDGELFF
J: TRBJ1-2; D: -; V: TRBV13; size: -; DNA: TGTGCCAGCAGCTTAGGTAGGGGGAACTATGGCTACACCTTC; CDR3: CASSLGRGNYGYTF
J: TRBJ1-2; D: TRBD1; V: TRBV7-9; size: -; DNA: TGTGCCAGCAGGTTCCGGGACAGGGATAAAAATGGCTACACCTTC; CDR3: CASRFRDRDKNGYTF
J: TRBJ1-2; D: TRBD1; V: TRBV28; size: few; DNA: TGTGCCAGCAGTTTCCCCGGACAGGGGAAAGGTCCCTTC; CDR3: CASSFPGQGKGPF
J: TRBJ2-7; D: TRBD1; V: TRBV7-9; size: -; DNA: TGTGCCAGCAGCCCCGGGACAGGGTCCCACGAGCAGTACTTC; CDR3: CASSPGTGSHEQYF
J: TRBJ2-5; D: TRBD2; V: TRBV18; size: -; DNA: TGTGCCAGCTCACCACCGGGACTAGCGGGCCCGGGGACCCAGTACTTC; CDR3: CASSPPGLAGPGTQYF
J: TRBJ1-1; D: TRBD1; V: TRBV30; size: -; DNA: TGTGCCTGGAGTCCGGACAGGGACTTAGAAGCTTTCTTT; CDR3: CAWSPDRDLEAFF
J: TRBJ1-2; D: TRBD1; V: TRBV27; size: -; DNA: TGTGCCAGCAGGTCACAGGGGCGACTCACAGGCTACACCTTC; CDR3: CASRSQGRLTGYTF
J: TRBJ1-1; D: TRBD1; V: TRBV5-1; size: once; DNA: TGCGCCAGCAGCTTGGTTGGACAGGGGAACACTGAAGCTTTCTTT; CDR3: CASSLVGQGNTEAFF
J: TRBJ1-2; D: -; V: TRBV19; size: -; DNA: TGTGCCAGTAGTTGGAGTCTTAACTATGGCTACACCTTC; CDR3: CASSWSLNYGYTF
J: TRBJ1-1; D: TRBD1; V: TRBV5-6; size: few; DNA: TGTGCCAGCAGCGGGGACAGGGGAACTGAAGCTTTCTTT; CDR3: CASSGDRGTEAFF
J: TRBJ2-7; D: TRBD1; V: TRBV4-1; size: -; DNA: TGCGCCAGCAGCCAAGATCGGGCCGGGACAGGGGTCTCCTACGAGCAGTACTTC; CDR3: CASSQDRAGTGVSYEQYF
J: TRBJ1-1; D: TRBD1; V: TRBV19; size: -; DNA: TGTGCCAGTAGTATGACCAGGGGGCGCGGGAACACTGAAGCTTTCTTT; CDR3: CASSMTRGRGNTEAFF
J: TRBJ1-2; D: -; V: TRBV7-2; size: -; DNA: TGTGCCAGCAGCTTACCAGGGATTAACTATGGCTACACCTTC; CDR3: CASSLPGINYGYTF
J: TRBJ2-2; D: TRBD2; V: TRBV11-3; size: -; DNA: TGTGCCAGCAGCTTTAGACCGAGCGGGGCAGGGAAGACCGGGGAGCTGTTTTTT; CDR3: CASSFRPSGAGKTGELFF
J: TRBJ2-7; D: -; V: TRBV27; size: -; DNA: TGTGCCAGCAGCCTCACCGGGACAATAAGCTCCTACGAGCAGTACTTC; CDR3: CASSLTGTISSYEQYF
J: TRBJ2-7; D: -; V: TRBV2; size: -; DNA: TGTGCCAGCAGTGACCGGGACACCTCCTACGAGCAGTACTTC; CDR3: CASSDRDTSYEQYF
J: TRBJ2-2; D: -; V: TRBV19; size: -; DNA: TGTGCCAGTAGTATAATGCCCCCAGGTTACGCGAACACCGGGGAGCTGTTTTTT; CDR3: CASSIMPPGYANTGELFF
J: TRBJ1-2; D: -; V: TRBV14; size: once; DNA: TGTGCCAGCAGCCAAGGTTACAGGGCCTATGGCTACACCTTC; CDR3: CASSQGYRAYGYTF
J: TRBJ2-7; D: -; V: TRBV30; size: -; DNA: TGTGCCTGGAGTGTTAGTGACTCCTACGAGCAGTACTTC; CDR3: CAWSVSDSYEQYF
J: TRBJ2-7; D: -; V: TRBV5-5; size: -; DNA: TGTGCCAGCAGCTTGGCCCAGGCCCCCTACGAGCAGTACTTC; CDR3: CASSLAQAPYEQYF
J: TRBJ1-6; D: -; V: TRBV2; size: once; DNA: TGTGCCAGCAGTGGATCCAGGGGCTATAATTCACCCCTCCACTTT; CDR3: CASSGSRGYNSPLHF
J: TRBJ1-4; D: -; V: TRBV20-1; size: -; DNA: TGCAGTGCTAGCCGGGAAAAACTGTTTTTT; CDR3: CSASREKLFF
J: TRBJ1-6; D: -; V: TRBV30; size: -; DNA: TGTGCCTGGAGTGTAAGCCTTTTTGGAGAACAAGATTCACCCCTCCACTTT; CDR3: CAWSVSLFGEQDSPLHF
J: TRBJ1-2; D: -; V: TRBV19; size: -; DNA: TGTGCCAGTAGTATAAGACAGAACTATGGCTACACCTTC; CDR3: CASSIRQNYGYTF
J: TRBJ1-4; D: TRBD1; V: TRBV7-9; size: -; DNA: TGTGCCAGCAGCCATGGACAGGGGGCAGAAAAACTGTTTTTT; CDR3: CASSHGQGAEKLFF
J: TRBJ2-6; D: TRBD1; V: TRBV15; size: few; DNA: TGTGCCACCAGCAGCGACAGGGACTCTGGGGCCAACGTCCTGACTTTC; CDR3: CATSSDRDSGANVLTF
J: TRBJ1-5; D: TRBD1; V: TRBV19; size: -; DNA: TGTGCCAGTAGACAGGGGGCTACGGGCAATCAGCCCCAGCATTTT; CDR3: CASRQGATGNQPQHF
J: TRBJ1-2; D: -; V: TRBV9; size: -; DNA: TGTGCCAGCAGCGTAGGACAGAACTATGGCTACACCTTC; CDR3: CASSVGQNYGYTF
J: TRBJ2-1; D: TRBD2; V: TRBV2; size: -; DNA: TGTGCCAGCACTCTTAGTAGCGGGAGTGTCGGTGAGCAGTTCTTC; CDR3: CASTLSSGSVGEQFF
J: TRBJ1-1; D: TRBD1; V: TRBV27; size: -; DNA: TGTGCCAGCCGAAGACAGGGGGCGGGCGTCACTGAAGCTTTCTTT; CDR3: CASRRQGAGVTEAFF